The rows below give T cell receptor beta chains drawn from one sample of a study of T-cell reconstitution after alpha-beta-depleted transplantation in children. TCRdb analysed the PCR reads with MiXCR anew, one entry per CDR3 protein. In the table there are 350,000 to 500,000 distinct CDR3 sequences, around two fifths of which are singletons. The source material was PBMCs, sampled before TCRalphabeta/CD19-depleted stem cell transplant. These receptors were obtained from a girl aged 2 to 10 with aplastic anemia, due to receive a stem cell transplant. The CDR3 runs from the conserved cysteine through the conserved F or W. The D gene is left open where the match is weak. Where a row states a size, it is once, few, many or the class of an expanded clone; other rows omit it.

d_gene	v_gene	abundance	j_gene	CDR3nt	CDR3aa
TRBD2	TRBV7-9	NA	TRBJ2-5	TGTGCCAGCAGCCCTCCGGTGATGCGGCGGGGGCAAGAGACCCAGTACTTC	CASSPPVMRRGQETQYF
NA	TRBV7-2	NA	TRBJ2-1	TGTGCCAGCAGCTTAGATAGATGGGTCAATGAGCAGTTCTTC	CASSLDRWVNEQFF
NA	TRBV20-1	many	TRBJ2-7	TGCAGTGCTACGGCGCGGGAATACGAGCAGTACTTC	CSATAREYEQYF
NA	TRBV20-1	NA	TRBJ2-3	TGCAGTGCGACGGGTCCGATAAGCACAGATACGCAGTATTTT	CSATGPISTDTQYF
NA	TRBV11-1	NA	TRBJ1-5	TGTGCCAGCAGCTTCGCGGGGATTCAGCCCCAGCATTTT	CASSFAGIQPQHF
NA	TRBV12-3/TRBV12-4	many	TRBJ2-1	TGTGCCAGCAGCCCAGGGGTGGCCTACAATGAGCAGTTCTTC	CASSPGVAYNEQFF
NA	TRBV3-1	few	TRBJ2-2	TGTGCCAGCAGCCCCGACCTGCGGGGTCCCACCGGGGAGCTGTTTTTT	CASSPDLRGPTGELFF
NA	TRBV4-2	few	TRBJ2-1	TGTGCCAGCAGCCAAGATTGGCAGGCGCCGAGGTACAATGAGCAGTTCTTC	CASSQDWQAPRYNEQFF
NA	TRBV12-3/TRBV12-4	NA	TRBJ1-4	TGTGCCAGCAGAACTTACGCTGCAACTAATGAAAAACTGTTTTTT	CASRTYAATNEKLFF
TRBD1	TRBV7-2	few	TRBJ1-5	TGTGCCAGCAGCTTGACGACAGGGTCAAGACAGCCCCAGCATTTT	CASSLTTGSRQPQHF
NA	TRBV7-9	NA	TRBJ1-1	TGTGCCAGCAGCACCGGGGGGGGACTGAACACTGAAGCTTTCTTT	CASSTGGGLNTEAFF
TRBD1	TRBV5-1	NA	TRBJ2-7	TGCGCCAGCAGCTTGATCCGGGACAGGGCCTACGAGCAGTACTTC	CASSLIRDRAYEQYF
TRBD1	TRBV10-3	many	TRBJ2-7	TGTGCCATCAGTGTCCGGGACAGGGACTACGAGCAGTACTTC	CAISVRDRDYEQYF
NA	TRBV28	NA	TRBJ2-3	TGTGCCAGCACTGGACCGAACACAGATACGCAGTATTTT	CASTGPNTDTQYF
NA	TRBV20-1	NA	TRBJ1-2	TGCAGTGCCCCGGGGTCTCGAAATGCCTACACCTTC	CSAPGSRNAYTF
TRBD1	TRBV2	few	TRBJ2-7	TGTGCCGGACAGGGGGGAGACTACGAGCAGTACTTC	CAGQGGDYEQYF
NA	TRBV7-3	few	TRBJ2-1	TGTGCCAGCAGCTCACGTTGGGTACGGGGGCGCGGGGGAGAGCAGTTCTTC	CASSSRWVRGRGGEQFF
NA	TRBV25-1	NA	TRBJ2-2	TGTGCCAGCAGTGAAGAGGTGGGAGGTCGGACCGGGGAGCTGTTTTTT	CASSEEVGGRTGELFF
NA	TRBV5-1	NA	TRBJ2-3	TGCGCCAGCAGCTCCCTTGGAGGCCCCAAGGGAGATACGCAGTATTTT	CASSSLGGPKGDTQYF
TRBD1	TRBV20-1	many	TRBJ2-4	TGCAGTGCTCCGGACAGGGAAGGAGGAAACATTCAGTACTTC	CSAPDREGGNIQYF
NA	TRBV5-1	few	TRBJ2-7	TGCGCCAGCAGCTCAAGGGTAAGCTCCTACGAGCAGTACTTC	CASSSRVSSYEQYF
TRBD2	TRBV28	NA	TRBJ2-5	TGTGCCAGCAGGGGCCGGGACGGCGGACTAGCGGGAGTAGAGACCCAGTACTTC	CASRGRDGGLAGVETQYF
NA	TRBV9	NA	TRBJ2-6	TGTGCCAGCAGCGCTTTAAGTTCCTCTGGGGCCAACGTCCTGACTTTC	CASSALSSSGANVLTF
TRBD1	TRBV6-1	once	TRBJ1-2	TGTGCCAGCAGTGGTATGGGGACAGGAGACTATGGCTACACCTTC	CASSGMGTGDYGYTF
NA	TRBV25-1	many	TRBJ2-1	TGTGCCAGCAGTGCCTCTAGGACTAACCTATACAATGAGCAGTTCTTC	CASSASRTNLYNEQFF
NA	TRBV9	few	TRBJ1-1	TGTGCCAGCAGCGTAGCCCAACGACCTGGTAGGGACACTGAAGCTTTCTTT	CASSVAQRPGRDTEAFF
TRBD1	TRBV28	few	TRBJ1-4	TGTGCCAGCAGACAGGGGAACGGTGAAAAACTGTTTTTT	CASRQGNGEKLFF
NA	TRBV20-1	once	TRBJ1-2	TGCAGTGCTCCCGCTCTACCCTATGGCTACACCTTC	CSAPALPYGYTF
TRBD2	TRBV20-1	many	TRBJ2-1	TGCAGTGCTAGAGATCCCCGCGGGAGTAGTTTTGAGCAGTTCTTC	CSARDPRGSSFEQFF
NA	TRBV28	many	TRBJ2-3	TGTGCCAGCAGCCGCCGGAGCCAAATCACAGATACGCAGTATTTT	CASSRRSQITDTQYF
NA	TRBV5-1	NA	TRBJ2-7	TGCGCCAGCACCGAAAATGGACAGGGAGGGGGAGAGCAGTACTTC	CASTENGQGGGEQYF
TRBD2	TRBV28	NA	TRBJ2-1	TGTGCCAGCAGTTTAGGCTCGGGGGGGGAGCAGTTCTTC	CASSLGSGGEQFF
NA	TRBV9	many	TRBJ1-5	TGTGCCAGCAGCGTAGGGGGAGGCAATCAGCCCCAGCATTTT	CASSVGGGNQPQHF
TRBD2	TRBV20-1	NA	TRBJ2-7	TGCAGTGCTAGACCGGGACTAGCGGCCCCTTACGAGCAGTACTTC	CSARPGLAAPYEQYF
TRBD1	TRBV18	many	TRBJ2-6	TGTGCCAGCTCACCGCTTCCGACAGGGGGCCGAGGGGCCAACGTCCTGACTTTC	CASSPLPTGGRGANVLTF
NA	TRBV6-4	few	TRBJ1-5	TGTGCCAGTTCCCGGGACTCCGGCAGCAATCAGCCCCAGCATTTT	CASSRDSGSNQPQHF
TRBD1	TRBV7-2	NA	TRBJ1-1	TGTGCCAGCAGCGTGGGACAGATAGAGTCTAACACTGAAGCTTTCTTT	CASSVGQIESNTEAFF
NA	TRBV6-1	NA	TRBJ2-3	TGTGCCAGCATCCTAGAATCTAGCACAGATACGCAGTATTTT	CASILESSTDTQYF
NA	TRBV10-3	NA	TRBJ2-1	TGTGCCATCAGCGACAGACGGACAGACGATGAGCAGTTCTTC	CAISDRRTDDEQFF
NA	TRBV7-9	many	TRBJ2-1	TGTGCCAGCAGCCCGCTGGGAGGATTAAGTTACAATGAGCAGTTCTTC	CASSPLGGLSYNEQFF
NA	TRBV5-1	NA	TRBJ2-3	TGCGCCAGCATATCCGGCACAGATACGCAGTATTTT	CASISGTDTQYF
NA	TRBV20-1	NA	TRBJ1-6	TGCAGTGCTAGGAGTCTGCCGGCAAACGCGCCCCTCCACTTT	CSARSLPANAPLHF
NA	TRBV20-1	many	TRBJ1-2	TGCAGTGCTAGAGGAGGAAGGGAGATCTATGGCTACACCTTC	CSARGGREIYGYTF
NA	TRBV3-1	NA	TRBJ2-1	TGTGCCAGCAGCCAGGCGATCTACGGTGAGCAGTTCTTC	CASSQAIYGEQFF
TRBD2	TRBV20-1	NA	TRBJ2-1	TGCAGTGCTAGAGTCGGACTAGCTGAACAGTTCTTC	CSARVGLAEQFF
NA	TRBV6-1	NA	TRBJ2-5	TGTGCCAGCAGTGAATACGAGACCCAGTACTTC	CASSEYETQYF
NA	TRBV4-2	once	TRBJ2-5	TGTGCCAGCAGCACCCGGGACTCAAACCTGGAGACCCAGTACTTC	CASSTRDSNLETQYF
TRBD2	TRBV28	few	TRBJ2-7	TGTGCCAGCAGTTTAGGGGAGGGCCGTAGGTACGAGCAGTACTTC	CASSLGEGRRYEQYF
TRBD1	TRBV25-1	many	TRBJ2-3	TGTGCCAGCAGTGAATTCAGGGGGATGACAGATACGCAGTATTTT	CASSEFRGMTDTQYF
NA	TRBV5-6	many	TRBJ2-2	TGTGCCAGCAGCTTGGATCTGGGGCTGGGCACCGGGGAGCTGTTTTTT	CASSLDLGLGTGELFF
NA	TRBV7-9	NA	TRBJ1-1	TGTACCAGCAGCCAAATTGGGAACACTGAAGCTTTCTTT	CTSSQIGNTEAFF
NA	TRBV28	many	TRBJ1-6	TGTGCCAGCAGGAGGACATCGGCAGGTTCACCCCTCCACTTT	CASRRTSAGSPLHF
TRBD2	TRBV11-2	few	TRBJ2-3	TGTGCCAGCAGCTTGGGGACTAGCGGGAGAGGGATTGGCACAGATACGCAGTATTTT	CASSLGTSGRGIGTDTQYF
NA	TRBV7-7	NA	TRBJ2-7	TGTGCCAGCAGCTTACAGCAGGGTTACGAGCAGTACTTC	CASSLQQGYEQYF
NA	TRBV20-1	few	TRBJ2-4	TGCAGTGCTAGAGCGGGTCCATGGACCCAGAAAAACATTCAGTACTTC	CSARAGPWTQKNIQYF
TRBD1	TRBV5-6	NA	TRBJ2-5	TGTGCCAGCAGCTTTGACAGGGTAGCAGAGACCCAGTACTTC	CASSFDRVAETQYF
TRBD2	TRBV20-1	NA	TRBJ2-1	TGCAGTGCCACTGGGACTAGCGGGAGGGGCCACAATGAGCAGTTCTTC	CSATGTSGRGHNEQFF
NA	TRBV12-3/TRBV12-4	NA	TRBJ1-1	TGTGCCAGCAGTTTAAGGGCTGTGAACACTGAAGCTTTCTTT	CASSLRAVNTEAFF
TRBD2	TRBV12-3/TRBV12-4	many	TRBJ2-7	TGTGCCAGCAGTTTAGTAACTAGCGGGTTCTACGAGCAGTACTTC	CASSLVTSGFYEQYF